The next 4 T cell receptor beta chains were all read from a single sample in a study of shared clonotypes between healthy human individuals. The method was immunoSEQ multiplex PCR; TCRdb's version includes in-frame clones alone and lacks a portion of them. The sample carries around 2.1 million clones, 90% to 96% recorded once. Source material: naive CD4+ T cells sorted from blood. This sample's subset: CD45RA+ positively selected. These receptors all come from a man between 18 and 29 years old in good health.

The chain links TRBV6-6 to TRBJ2-5, with 8 bases matching TRBD1. This CDR3 is built from 13 residues. CDR1 and CDR2 (germline): MNHNY, SVGAGI (reference sequence). V dropped 6 bases and J dropped 5; count of bases not matched to a gene: 5. CDR3 DNA: TGTGCCAGCAGAGACAGGGGACGGGAGACCCAGTACTTC. This translates into CASRDRGRETQYF.

This chain links TRBV7-2 with TRBJ2-5; 7 bases fit TRBD1. This CDR3 spans 13 amino acids. V trimming: 4 bases; J trimming: 5 bases; junction bases outside the gene matches: 4. Germline V CDR1 and CDR2: SGHTA, FQGNSA. The CDR3 DNA follows: TGTGCCAGCAGCTGGACAGGTGGGGAGACCCAGTACTTC. Protein: CASSWTGGETQYF.

The CDR3 here is CAWSSQGLVFGGGYTF. The CDR3 DNA reads TGTGCCTGGAGTTCACAGGGGCTCGTCTTTGGTGGTGGCTACACCTTC. This chain joins TRBV30 and TRBJ1-2; TRBD1 matches 7 bases. The CDR3 has 16 amino acids. Germline values: CDR1 GTSNPN, CDR2 SVGIG (reference sequence). V lost 2 bases and J lost 7; bases outside the gene matches: 16.

Remarks on this clone: The identical CDR3 is also encoded by other nucleotide sequences in the sample. The gene calls are TRBV27 and TRBJ1-1; D is possibly TRBD1 (6 bases). In germline, CDR1 is MNHEY, CDR2 SMNVEV (reference sequence). Trimming stripped 2 bases from V and 5 bases from J, with 9 bases between. This CDR3 has 13 amino acids. The CDR3 loop is CASSLGRGTEAFF. The CDR3 nucleotides are TGTGCCAGCAGTTTAGGGAGGGGGACTGAAGCTTTCTTT.